Shown below are 25 T cell receptor beta chains from a single sample sequenced in a study of blood T cell repertoires in COVID-19. Clones were read by immunoSEQ multiplex PCR, and TCRdb kept only the in-frame ones, dropping some. There are more than 200,000 clones in the sample; less than 90% occur only once, and roughly 0.69% lies in the top ten. The sequencing input was peripheral blood. The source is a man aged 35 to 55 with acute or convalescent COVID-19.

This clone was seen only once. The gene calls are TRBV6-5 and TRBJ1-6; D gene uncertain. The V end lost 2 bases, the J end lost 2 bases, and 10 bases lay between the germline ends. The CDR3 is made up of 16 amino acids. Germline V lookup: CDR1 MNHEY, CDR2 SVGAGI. DNA for the CDR3: TGTGCCAGCAGTTACAATTCAGGAACCTATAATTCACCCCTCCACTTT. Amino acids: CASSYNSGTYNSPLHF.

V usage is TRBV27 and J usage is TRBJ1-1; D not certain. From germline, CDR1 is MNHEY and CDR2 SMNVEV (reference sequence). This CDR3 has 17 amino acids. V lost 6 bases and J 0 bases, leaving 20 bases between the germline ends. The CDR3 is CASRQYRVRTLNTEAFF. As DNA, the CDR3 is TGTGCCAGCAGACAATATCGGGTCCGGACTCTGAACACTGAAGCTTTCTTT.

The chain has TRBV10-3 and TRBJ1-4; 9 nucleotides agree with TRBD1. CDR1 is ENHRY, CDR2 SYGVKD, per germline. The trim removed 3 bases at V and 8 bases at J, leaving 7 bases unmatched. This CDR3 region has 15 residues. The CDR3 region is CAISERGQGGEKLFF. In DNA, the CDR3 is TGTGCCATCAGTGAACGGGGACAGGGAGGGGAAAAACTGTTTTTT.

The rearrangement links TRBV27 to TRBJ1-2; D call uncertain. CDR1 is MNHEY and CDR2 is SMNVEV in the germline V gene (reference sequence). The CDR3 sequence is 13 residues long. Trimming cost V 5 bases and J 4 bases, with 11 bases left between them. CDR3 nucleotides: TGTGCCAGCAGTCCTATATCAGGCTATGGCTACACCTTC. It encodes CASSPISGYGYTF.

The chain couples TRBV11-2 to TRBJ2-7, with 12 bases identical to TRBD1. The CDR3 is 18 residues long. Looked up from germline, CDR1 is SGHAT and CDR2 is FQNNGV. The trim removed 1 base at V and 0 bases at J, leaving 7 bases unmatched. The CDR3 here is CASSLVGTGGPYSYEQYF. The CDR3 nucleotides read TGTGCCAGCAGCTTAGTTGGGACAGGGGGCCCATACTCCTACGAGCAGTACTTC.

CDR3 loop: CASSQVPGLDTQYF. DNA of the CDR3: TGCGCCAGCAGCCAAGTACCAGGGCTGGATACGCAGTATTTT. The chain combines TRBV4-1 with TRBJ2-3, with D possibly TRBD1 on 5 matching bases. CDR1 and CDR2 (germline): MGHRA, YSYEKL. V was trimmed by 1 base and J by 6 bases, leaving 11 bases between them. This CDR3 contains 14 residues.

This chain joins TRBV3-1 (or the pseudogene TRBV3-2) and TRBJ1-2; the D gene is possibly TRBD1 (5 bases). Deletions cut 2 bases from V and 3 bases from J, with 7 bases between. The CDR3 covers 13 residues. Germline V lookup: CDR1 LGHDT, CDR2 YNNKEL (reference sequence). The DNA for the CDR3 is TGTGCCAGCAGCCAAACAGGAGACTATGGCTACACCTTC. This codes for CASSQTGDYGYTF.

The V and J genes are TRBV6-2 or TRBV6-3 and TRBJ1-6; 11 nucleotides match TRBD1. Germline V gives CDR1 MNHEY, CDR2 SVGEGT. The V and J ends lost 6 bases and 10 bases, in that order; junction bases with no gene match: 5. This CDR3 spans 14 amino acids. The CDR3 DNA reads as TGTGCCAGCAGCAGGGACAGGGGGATATCACCCCTCCACTTT. It specifies CASSRDRGISPLHF.

The CDR3 here is CASSWALNSGNTIYF. CDR3 nucleotides: TGTGCCAGCAGCTGGGCTCTGAACTCTGGAAACACCATATATTTT. The V gene is TRBV7-9, the J gene TRBJ1-3; no definite D call. The V end lost 4 bases, the J end lost 0 bases, and 10 bases lay between the germline ends. The germline V gene has CDR1 SEHNR and CDR2 FQNEAQ (reference sequence). The CDR3 loop spans 15 amino acids. The whole variable domain, remainder taken from reference TRBV7-9 and TRBJ1-3, is DTGVSQNPRHKITKRGQNVTFRCDPISEHNRLYWYRQTLGQGPEFLTYFQNEAQLEKSRLLSDRFSAERPKGSFSTLEIQRTEQGDSAMYLCASSWALNSGNTIYFGEGSWLTVV.

This sequence joins TRBV27 and TRBJ2-7, with TRBD2 matching over 8 bases. The CDR3 spans 16 residues. V shed 4 bases, J shed 2 bases, and the junction held 10 bases outside the gene matches. Germline V gives CDR1 MNHEY, CDR2 SMNVEV (reference sequence). The CDR3 bases are TGTGCCAGCAGTTGGGGAGCCGGGACTAGACCCTACGAGCAGTACTTC. It codes for CASSWGAGTRPYEQYF.

The chain couples TRBV2 to TRBJ2-1, with 8 bases lining up with TRBD2. The CDR3 covers 16 residues. The J segment lost 2 bases and the V segment lost 7 bases, leaving 10 bases of the junction unmatched. Germline-derived CDR1 and CDR2 are SNHLY and FYNNEI. CDR3 sequence reads: CASTSPGGFTYNEQFF. In nucleotides, the CDR3 is TGTGCCAGCACTTCCCCGGGGGGGTTCACCTACAATGAGCAGTTCTTC. The variable domain in full, completed from reference TRBV2 and TRBJ2-1, reads EPEVTQTPSHQVTQMGQEVILRCVPISNHLYFYWYRQILGQKVEFLVSFYNNEISEKSEIFDDQFSVERPDGSNFTLKIRSTKLEDSAMYFCASTSPGGFTYNEQFFGPGTRLTVL.

This sequence joins TRBV6-6 and TRBJ1-6; 8 nucleotides line up with TRBD1. Trimming took 6 bases from V and 8 from J; bases not matched to a gene: 6. Germline V CDR1 and CDR2: MNHNY, SVGAGI (reference sequence). The length of the CDR3 is 14 residues. CDR3 protein: CASSQTGVYSPLHF. In DNA form, the CDR3 reads TGTGCCAGCAGCCAGACAGGGGTTTATTCACCCCTCCACTTT.

This rearrangement joins TRBV28 to TRBJ2-7; TRBD2 matches at 9 bases. The CDR3 is 14 amino acids. The V and J ends lost 6 bases and 4 bases, in that order; junction bases with no gene match: 7. Germline loops: CDR1 MDHEN, CDR2 SYDVKM. The CDR3 is CASSSGLAMYEQYF. The CDR3, as DNA: TGTGCCAGCAGCAGCGGACTAGCGATGTACGAGCAGTACTTC.

This chain uses TRBV14 with TRBJ2-1, with TRBD1 identical over 9 bases. The CDR3 consists of 13 residues. V shed 4 bases and J 14 bases; nucleotides not matched to a gene: 9. Germline V gives CDR1 SGHDN, CDR2 FVKESK. The CDR3 here is CASSPGTGLTEFF. In DNA form, the CDR3 reads TGTGCCAGCAGCCCCGGGACAGGGCTGACAGAGTTCTTC.

There are a few counts of this clone. The chain is built from TRBV11-1 and TRBJ2-5; 8 nucleotides line up with TRBD1. Germline CDR1 reads SGHAT; CDR2 reads FQDESV (reference sequence). The CDR3 totals 16 residues. V was pared by 1 base and J by 4 bases, with 8 bases of the junction left unmatched. The CDR3 DNA reads TGTGCCAGCAGCTTAGGGATCAGACAGGGGAGAGAGACCCAGTACTTC. Protein: CASSLGIRQGRETQYF.

This rearrangement joins TRBV5-4 to TRBJ1-2; 8 bases fit TRBD1. This CDR3 has 14 amino acids. V was clipped by 3 bases and J by 3 bases; unmatched bases: 4. Germline assignment: CDR1 SGHNT and CDR2 YYREEE (reference sequence). CDR3 sequence: CASSSTGVYYGYTF. The CDR3 coding sequence is TGTGCCAGCAGCTCGACAGGGGTTTACTATGGCTACACCTTC.

Worth noting for this clone: A read error may account for a junction end that differs from germline. This rearrangement joins TRBV2 to TRBJ2-7, with 10 bases matching TRBD1. Germline V CDR1 and CDR2: SNHLY, FYNNEI. The CDR3 runs 11 residues. This chain's CDR3 is CASSLGTGVLF. Here the CDR3 DNA reads TGTGCCAGCAGTTTGGGGACAGGGGTTTTGTTC.

The rearrangement links TRBV11-2 to TRBJ2-7; perhaps TRBD1 as D (5 bases). The CDR3 runs 14 residues. The V end lost 1 base, the J end lost 7 bases, and 14 bases lay between the germline ends. Germline CDR1 and CDR2: SGHAT and FQNNGV. CDR3 amino acids: CASSLVGAPGEQYF. CDR3 DNA: TGTGCCAGCAGCTTAGTAGGGGCGCCTGGAGAGCAGTACTTC.

V is TRBV18 and J is TRBJ2-1; D perhaps matches TRBD1 (6 bases). V was shortened by 2 bases and J by 3 bases, with 23 bases between the two germline ends. Germline V gene lookup returns CDR1 KGHSH and CDR2 LQKENI. The CDR3 extends over 19 amino acids. The CDR3 is CASSPLAQGRVGNYNEQFF. CDR3 sequence (DNA): TGTGCCAGCTCACCATTAGCACAGGGCAGGGTGGGGAACTACAATGAGCAGTTCTTC. Full variable domain (outside the CDR3, taken from reference TRBV18 and TRBJ2-1): NAGVMQNPRHLVRRRGQEARLRCSPMKGHSHVYWYRQLPEEGLKFMVYLQKENIIDESGMPKERFSAEFPKEGPSILRIQQVVRGDSAAYFCASSPLAQGRVGNYNEQFFGPGTRLTVL.

V gene TRBV19 combines with J gene TRBJ2-3; D uncertain. CDR1 and CDR2 from the germline V gene are LNHDA and SQIVND (reference sequence). Trimming took off 5 bases at V and 5 bases at J, with 14 bases between the two ends. The CDR3 runs to 14 residues. The chain's CDR3 is CASSPRVTVDTQYF. The CDR3 nucleotides are TGTGCCAGTAGTCCCCGGGTTACGGTAGATACGCAGTATTTT.

The chain recombines TRBV6-1 with TRBJ1-4, with a possible D match to TRBD1 (6 bases). Trimming removed 5 bases at V and 2 bases at J, with 12 bases between. Per germline, CDR1 MNHNS and CDR2 SASEGT. The CDR3 has 15 amino acids. The CDR3 DNA reads TGTGCCAGCAGTCGGAGGACAGTTACTAATGAAAAACTGTTTTTT. This encodes CASSRRTVTNEKLFF.

The chain links TRBV10-1 to TRBJ2-7; 8 bases line up with TRBD2. Germline CDR1 and CDR2: WNHNN and SYGVQD (reference sequence). CDR3 length: 15 amino acids. Germline trimming cut 4 bases from V and 2 bases from J; bases unmatched to any gene: 7. CDR3 DNA sequence: TGCGCCAGCAGTGTAGGACTAGCCCGGGCCTACGAGCAGTACTTC. This translates into CASSVGLARAYEQYF.

The genes are TRBV7-2 and TRBJ2-3; 8 bases are shared with TRBD2. V lost 4 bases to trimming and J lost 5 bases; unmatched junction nucleotides: 5. The CDR3 has 14 amino acids. Germline lookup yields CDR1 SGHTA and CDR2 FQGNSA. The CDR3 bases are TGTGCCAGCAGCTCAGGACTAGCAGGAGATACGCAGTATTTT. This sequence encodes CASSSGLAGDTQYF.

This chain joins TRBV19 and TRBJ1-1, with a weak D call TRBD1 (5 bases). V was shortened by 3 bases and J by 1 base, with 9 bases between the two germline ends. Per germline, CDR1 LNHDA and CDR2 SQIVND (reference sequence). CDR3 length: 14 amino acids. The CDR3 bases are TGTGCCAGTAGTATTACAGGCGCGAACACTGAAGCTTTCTTT. This codes for CASSITGANTEAFF.

The chain is built from TRBV7-9 and TRBJ1-3, with 7 bases that match TRBD1. The CDR3 spans 15 residues. The germline V gene encodes CDR1 SEHNR and CDR2 FQNEAQ (reference sequence). V shed 5 bases, J shed 7 bases, and the junction held 11 bases outside the gene matches. CDR3 amino acids: CASSLGPGQTNTIYF. The CDR3 DNA is TGTGCCAGCAGCCTCGGCCCGGGACAGACGAACACCATATATTTT.